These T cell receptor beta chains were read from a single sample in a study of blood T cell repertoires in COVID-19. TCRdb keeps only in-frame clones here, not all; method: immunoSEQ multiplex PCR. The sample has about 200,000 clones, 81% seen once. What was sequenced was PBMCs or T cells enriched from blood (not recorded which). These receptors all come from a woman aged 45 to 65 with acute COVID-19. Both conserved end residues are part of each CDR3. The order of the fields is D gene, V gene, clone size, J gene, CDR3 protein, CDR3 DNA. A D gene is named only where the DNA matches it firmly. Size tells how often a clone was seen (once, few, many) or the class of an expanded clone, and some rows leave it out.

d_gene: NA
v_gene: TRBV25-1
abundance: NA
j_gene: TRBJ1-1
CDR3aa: CASSEVWSGEAFF
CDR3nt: TGTGCCAGCAGTGAAGTCTGGAGTGGCGAAGCTTTCTTT

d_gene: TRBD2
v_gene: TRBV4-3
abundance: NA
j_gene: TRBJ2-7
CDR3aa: CASSLNRRLAGVLGPYEQYF
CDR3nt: TGCGCCAGCAGCCTAAATCGTCGCCTAGCGGGAGTCCTCGGTCCCTACGAGCAGTACTTC

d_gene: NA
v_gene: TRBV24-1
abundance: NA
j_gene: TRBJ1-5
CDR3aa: CATGGGGNQPQHF
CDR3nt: TGTGCCACAGGCGGGGGCGGCAATCAGCCCCAGCATTTT

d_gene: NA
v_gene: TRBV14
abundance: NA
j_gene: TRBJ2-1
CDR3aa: CASSQDIGWQNNEQFF
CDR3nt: TGTGCCAGCAGCCAAGATATTGGCTGGCAAAACAATGAGCAGTTCTTC

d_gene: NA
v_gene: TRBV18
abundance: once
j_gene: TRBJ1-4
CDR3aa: CASSPPNRVEGEKLFF
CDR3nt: TGTGCCAGCTCACCACCCAACAGGGTTGAGGGAGAAAAACTGTTTTTT

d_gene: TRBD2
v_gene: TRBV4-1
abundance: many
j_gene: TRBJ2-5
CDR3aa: CASSHGGTSGDETQYF
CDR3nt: TGCGCCAGCAGCCATGGGGGGACTAGCGGGGACGAGACCCAGTACTTC

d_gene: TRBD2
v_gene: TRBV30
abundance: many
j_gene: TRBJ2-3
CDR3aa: CAWSPGLAVGTDTQYF
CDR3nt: TGTGCCTGGAGTCCGGGACTAGCGGTCGGGACAGATACGCAGTATTTT

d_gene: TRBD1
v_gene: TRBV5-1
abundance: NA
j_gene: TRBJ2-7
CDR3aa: CASSARQGDGEQYF
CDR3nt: TGCGCCAGCAGCGCCCGACAGGGGGACGGCGAGCAGTACTTC

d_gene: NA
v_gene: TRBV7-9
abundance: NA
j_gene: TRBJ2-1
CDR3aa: CASSLNSGSYNEQFF
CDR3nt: TGTGCCAGCAGCTTAAACTCAGGCTCCTACAATGAGCAGTTCTTC

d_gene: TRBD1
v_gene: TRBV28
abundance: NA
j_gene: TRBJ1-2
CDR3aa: CASSGTGGYYGYTF
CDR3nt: TGTGCCAGCAGTGGGACAGGGGGGTACTATGGCTACACCTTC

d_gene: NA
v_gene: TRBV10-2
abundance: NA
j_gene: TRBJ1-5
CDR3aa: CASSPVDSRNQPQHF
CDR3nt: TGCGCCAGCAGCCCAGTCGACAGTCGCAATCAGCCCCAGCATTTT

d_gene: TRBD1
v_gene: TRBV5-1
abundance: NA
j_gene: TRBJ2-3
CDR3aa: CASSRGTGGTDTQYF
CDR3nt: TGCGCCAGCAGCAGGGGGACAGGGGGCACAGATACGCAGTATTTT

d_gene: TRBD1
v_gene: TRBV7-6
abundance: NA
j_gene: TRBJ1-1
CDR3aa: CASTLNPGTGSTEAFF
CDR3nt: TGTGCCAGCACCCTAAACCCCGGGACAGGGTCCACTGAAGCTTTCTTT

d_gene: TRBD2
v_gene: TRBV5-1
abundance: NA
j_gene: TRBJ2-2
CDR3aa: CASSPGLLAGGTGELFF
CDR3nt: TGCGCCAGCAGCCCCGGATTACTAGCGGGAGGCACCGGGGAGCTGTTTTTT

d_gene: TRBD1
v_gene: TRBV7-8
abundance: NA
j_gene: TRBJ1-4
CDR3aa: CASRTLNPGQGGEKLFF
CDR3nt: TGTGCCAGCAGAACCCTTAATCCGGGACAGGGTGGTGAAAAACTGTTTTTT

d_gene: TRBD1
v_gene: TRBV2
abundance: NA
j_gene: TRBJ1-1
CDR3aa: CASKLGGLNTEAFF
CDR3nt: TGTGCCAGCAAGCTAGGGGGCTTGAACACTGAAGCTTTCTTT

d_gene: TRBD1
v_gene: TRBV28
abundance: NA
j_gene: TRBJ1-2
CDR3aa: CASSVQGGANYGYTF
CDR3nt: TGTGCCAGCAGTGTACAGGGGGGAGCTAACTATGGCTACACCTTC

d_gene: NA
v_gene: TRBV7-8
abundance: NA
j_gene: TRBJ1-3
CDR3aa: CASSRPGTGNTIYF
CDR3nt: TGTGCCAGCAGCCGCCCGGGAACTGGAAACACCATATATTTT

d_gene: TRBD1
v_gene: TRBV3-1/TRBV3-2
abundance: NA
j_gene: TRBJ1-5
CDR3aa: CASSGQNNQPQHF
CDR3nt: TGTGCCAGCTCGGGACAGAACAATCAGCCCCAGCATTTT

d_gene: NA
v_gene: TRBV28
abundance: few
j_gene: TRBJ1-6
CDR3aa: CASSSGVSPLHF
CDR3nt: TGTGCCAGCAGTTCCGGGGTTTCACCCCTCCACTTT

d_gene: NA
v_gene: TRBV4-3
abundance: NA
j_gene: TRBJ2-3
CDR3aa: CASSQGKNSLTDTQYF
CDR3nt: TGCGCCAGCAGCCAAGGGAAGAACAGCCTCACAGATACGCAGTATTTT

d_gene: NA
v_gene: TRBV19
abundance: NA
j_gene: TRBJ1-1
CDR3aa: CASTNRVENAEAFF
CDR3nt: TGTGCCAGTACCAATCGGGTAGAAAACGCTGAAGCTTTCTTT

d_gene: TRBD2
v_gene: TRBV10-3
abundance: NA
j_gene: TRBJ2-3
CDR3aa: CAISEFGASGTSTDTQYF
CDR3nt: TGTGCCATCAGTGAGTTTGGGGCTAGCGGTACTAGCACAGATACGCAGTATTTT

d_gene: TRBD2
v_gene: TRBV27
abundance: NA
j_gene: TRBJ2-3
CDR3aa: CASSQGLAGTDTQYF
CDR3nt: TGTGCCAGCAGTCAGGGACTAGCAGGCACAGATACGCAGTATTTT

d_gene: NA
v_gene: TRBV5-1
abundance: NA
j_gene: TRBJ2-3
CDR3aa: CASSLPSSTDTQYF
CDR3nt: TGCGCCAGCAGCTTGCCCTCTAGCACAGATACGCAGTATTTT

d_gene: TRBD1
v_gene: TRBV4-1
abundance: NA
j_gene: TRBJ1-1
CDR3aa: CASSPGQGVFNTEAFF
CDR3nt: TGCGCCAGCAGCCCGGGACAGGGTGTTTTTAACACTGAAGCTTTCTTT

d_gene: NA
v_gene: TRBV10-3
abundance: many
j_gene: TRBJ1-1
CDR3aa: CAISDQGDTEAFF
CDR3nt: TGTGCCATCAGTGACCAGGGTGACACTGAAGCTTTCTTT

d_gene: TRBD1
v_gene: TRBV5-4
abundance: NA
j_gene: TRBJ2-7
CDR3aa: CASSLGGTGINYEQYF
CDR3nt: TGTGCCAGCAGCTTGGGTGGGACAGGGATTAACTACGAGCAGTACTTC

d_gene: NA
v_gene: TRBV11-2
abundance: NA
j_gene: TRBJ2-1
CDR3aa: CASSSGQTSSYNEQFF
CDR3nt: TGTGCCAGCAGCTCAGGACAGACCAGCTCCTACAATGAGCAGTTCTTC